This record covers a single T cell receptor beta chain. Trimming at V came to 10 bases and at J to 3 bases, leaving 9 bases not matched to a gene. Looked up from germline, CDR1 is ENHRY and CDR2 is SYGVKD. This CDR3 is 14 amino acids long. This specimen comes from a study of blood T cell repertoires in COVID-19. TCRdb's table, derived via immunoSEQ multiplex PCR, lists solely in-frame clones and lacks some. The repertoire holds over 200,000 clones, with about 83% as singletons. Sample: peripheral blood. The TCR sequence derives from a man between 60 and 75 years old who had recovered from COVID-19. The V call is TRBV10-3, the J call TRBJ1-3; 7 bases line up with TRBD1. The CDR3 nucleotides are TGTGCCACCCAAACAGGGGAAGGTGGAAACACCATATATTTT. Translating gives CATQTGEGGNTIYF.